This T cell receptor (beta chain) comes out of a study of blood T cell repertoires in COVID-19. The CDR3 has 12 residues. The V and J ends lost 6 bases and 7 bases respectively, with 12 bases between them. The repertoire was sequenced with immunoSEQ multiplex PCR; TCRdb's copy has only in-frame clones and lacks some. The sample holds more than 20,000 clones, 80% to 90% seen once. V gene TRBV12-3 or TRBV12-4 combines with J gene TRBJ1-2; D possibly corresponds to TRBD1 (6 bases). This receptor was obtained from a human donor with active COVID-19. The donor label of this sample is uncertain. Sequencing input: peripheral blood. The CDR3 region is CASSSPQGGYTF. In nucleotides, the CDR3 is TGTGCCAGCAGCAGTCCACAGGGTGGCTACACCTTC.